This TCR beta chain was recovered during a study of blood T cell repertoires in COVID-19. Background on the study: Nucleic acid was either cDNA or gDNA, and it came from T cells, B-cell-depleted T cells, or PBMCs.

Repertoires were generated with immunoSEQ multiplex PCR, while TCRdb's copy carries only in-frame clones and drops some. The sample lists under 250,000 clones; about four fifths were seen once. V was trimmed by 8 bases and J by 4 bases, leaving 27 bases between them. CDR3 length: 17 amino acids. CDR1 and CDR2 (germline): MDHEN, SYDVKM. This TCR was recovered from a young woman with acute or convalescent COVID-19. This chain links TRBV28 with TRBJ2-7; D is perhaps TRBD1 (6 bases). The sequenced sample consisted of peripheral blood. The CDR3: CASGGMGAGTGPYEQYF. In nucleotides, the CDR3 is TGTGCCAGCGGTGGGATGGGGGCAGGAACGGGACCTTACGAGCAGTACTTC.